These T cell receptor beta chains were read from a single sample in a study of blood T cell repertoires in COVID-19. Data came from immunoSEQ multiplex PCR; TCRdb stores just in-frame clones and leaves some out. Of over 110,000 clones listed, over 70% are singletons. Sequenced material: peripheral blood. The receptors shown here come from a woman between 50 and 59 years old with acute or convalescent COVID-19. CDR3s include the opening cysteine and the closing phenylalanine or tryptophan. The D gene is left open where the match is weak. Rows give clone size only sometimes, using once, few, many, or a class for an expanded clone.

.	TRBV30	TRBJ1-5	.	CAWSVILGGNQPQHF	TGTGCCTGGAGCGTCATCTTGGGAGGCAATCAGCCCCAGCATTTT
.	TRBV7-6	TRBJ1-4	.	CASSLAPGNNEKLFF	TGTGCCAGCAGCTTAGCGCCGGGGAATAATGAAAAACTGTTTTTT
.	TRBV10-1	TRBJ2-7	TRBD2	CASSDGGSGWDEQYF	TGCGCCAGCAGTGATGGCGGGAGTGGTTGGGACGAGCAGTACTTC
.	TRBV11-2	TRBJ1-1	.	CASSPINSATEAFF	TGTGCCAGCAGCCCGATAAACAGTGCCACTGAAGCTTTCTTT
.	TRBV19	TRBJ1-1	TRBD1	CASRAGGYTEAFF	TGTGCCAGTAGGGCAGGGGGCTACACTGAAGCTTTCTTT
few	TRBV3-1/TRBV3-2	TRBJ1-4	.	CASTTGANEKLFF	TGTGCCAGCACAACTGGGGCCAATGAAAAACTGTTTTTT
.	TRBV5-4	TRBJ2-5	.	CASSLGLVRGETQYF	TGTGCCAGCAGCTTGGGTTTAGTAAGGGGGGAGACCCAGTACTTC
.	TRBV7-6	TRBJ1-4	TRBD1	CASSSHRDRGREVEKLFF	TGTGCCAGCAGCTCCCACCGGGACAGGGGGCGCGAAGTGGAAAAACTGTTTTTT
.	TRBV29-1	TRBJ1-2	.	CSVEALRTEFYYGYTF	TGCAGCGTTGAAGCCCTAAGGACAGAATTCTACTATGGCTACACCTTC
.	TRBV7-9	TRBJ1-4	.	CASSLGGSEKLFF	TGTGCCAGCAGCCTTGGAGGCAGTGAAAAACTGTTTTTT
few	TRBV6-1	TRBJ1-4	TRBD1	CASSEGTGFEKLFF	TGTGCCAGCAGTGAAGGGACAGGGTTTGAAAAACTGTTTTTT
once	TRBV29-1	TRBJ2-7	.	CSVGARGTLPGHEQYF	TGCAGCGTTGGGGCGAGGGGGACCCTCCCGGGTCACGAGCAGTACTTC
.	TRBV3-1/TRBV3-2	TRBJ1-2	.	CASSQGPGDGANYGYTF	TGTGCCAGCAGCCAAGGGCCGGGGGACGGAGCTAACTATGGCTACACCTTC
.	TRBV19	TRBJ2-2	TRBD1	CASRPRTGPYTGELFF	TGTGCCAGTAGACCTCGGACAGGGCCCTACACCGGGGAGCTGTTTTTT
.	TRBV2	TRBJ1-6	TRBD1	CASSWDRGNSPLHF	TGTGCCAGCAGCTGGGACAGGGGAAATTCACCCCTCCACTTT
.	TRBV9	TRBJ1-2	TRBD1	CASTTGQGPNYGYTF	TGTGCCAGCACCACCGGACAGGGACCTAACTATGGCTACACCTTC